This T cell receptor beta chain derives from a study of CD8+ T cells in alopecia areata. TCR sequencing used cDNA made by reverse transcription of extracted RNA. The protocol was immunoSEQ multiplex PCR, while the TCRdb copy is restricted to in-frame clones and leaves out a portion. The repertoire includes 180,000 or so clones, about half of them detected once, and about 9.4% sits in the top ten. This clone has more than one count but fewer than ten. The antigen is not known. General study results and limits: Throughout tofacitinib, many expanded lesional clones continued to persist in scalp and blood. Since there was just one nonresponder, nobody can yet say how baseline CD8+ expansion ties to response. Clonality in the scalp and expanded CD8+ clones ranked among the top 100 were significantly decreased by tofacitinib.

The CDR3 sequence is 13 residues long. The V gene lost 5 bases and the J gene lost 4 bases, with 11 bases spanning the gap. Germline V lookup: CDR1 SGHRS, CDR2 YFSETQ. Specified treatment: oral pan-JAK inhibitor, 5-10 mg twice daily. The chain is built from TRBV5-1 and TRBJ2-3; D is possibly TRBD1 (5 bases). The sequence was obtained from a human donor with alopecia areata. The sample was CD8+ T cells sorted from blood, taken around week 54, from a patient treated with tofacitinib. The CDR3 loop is CASSPLGPDTQYF. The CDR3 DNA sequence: TGCGCCAGCAGTCCACTGGGGCCAGATACGCAGTATTTT.